The 21 T cell receptor beta chains given below trace back to one sample, sequenced in a study of blood T cell repertoires in COVID-19. The repertoire was sequenced with immunoSEQ multiplex PCR; TCRdb's copy has only in-frame clones and lacks some. Among around 54,000 clones listed, about 90% were seen once. Sequencing was performed on peripheral blood. These receptor sequences come from a human donor in a cohort sampled during active COVID-19.

The chain uses TRBV19 and TRBJ1-1; D perhaps matches TRBD1 (5 bases). V was clipped by 7 bases and J by 1 base, with 13 bases between them. The V gene's germline CDR1 is LNHDA and CDR2 SQIVND (reference sequence). The CDR3 is made up of 14 amino acids. The CDR3 spells CASTSARANTEAFF. In DNA, the CDR3 is TGTGCCAGTACCTCGGCCAGGGCGAACACTGAAGCTTTCTTT.

This chain joins TRBV19 and TRBJ1-5, with unresolved D. The CDR3 runs to 16 residues. Germline V gene data show CDR1 as LNHDA and CDR2 as SQIVND (reference sequence). The V end was cut by 3 bases, the J end by 1 base, with 13 bases between. The CDR3 DNA sequence: TGTGCCAGTAGTATCACTACCCGCGGAAGCAATCAGCCCCAGCATTTT. Translated, it gives CASSITTRGSNQPQHF.

This chain joins TRBV12-3 or TRBV12-4 and TRBJ1-2; the match to TRBD1 covers 7 bases. CDR3 size: 13 residues. Trimming cost V 5 bases and J 4 bases; bases outside gene matches: 4. The CDR3 sequence: CASSARGFYGYTF. In DNA form, the CDR3 reads TGTGCCAGCAGTGCCAGGGGGTTCTATGGCTACACCTTC.

Of note for this clone: Other DNA sequences from this sample encode an identical CDR3 as well. This rearrangement joins TRBV7-2 to TRBJ1-1; D gene unclear. The CDR3 has 13 amino acids. Germline CDR1 and CDR2: SGHTA and FQGNSA. The V gene lost 3 bases and the J gene lost 0 bases, with 5 bases spanning the gap. The CDR3 is CASSFSLNTEAFF. CDR3 nucleotide sequence: TGTGCCAGCAGCTTTAGTTTGAACACTGAAGCTTTCTTT. Full variable domain (outside the CDR3, taken from reference TRBV7-2 and TRBJ1-1): GAGVSQSPSNKVTEKGKDVELRCDPISGHTALYWYRQSLGQGLEFLIYFQGNSAPDKSGLPSDRFSAERTGGSVSTLTIQRTQQEDSAVYLCASSFSLNTEAFFGQGTRLTVV.

The chain recombines TRBV28 with TRBJ2-5; 11 bases align to TRBD2. The germline CDR1 and CDR2 sequences are MDHEN and SYDVKM. Trimming removed 6 bases from V and 3 bases from J; junction bases left unmatched: 18. The CDR3 covers 19 residues. This CDR3 is CASRGKSKRLAGTKETQYF. The CDR3 nucleotides read TGTGCCAGCAGGGGGAAGTCGAAGAGACTAGCGGGAACGAAAGAGACCCAGTACTTC.

J is TRBJ2-7 and V is TRBV4-3, with D possibly being TRBD1 (5 bases). Trimming took off 0 bases at V and 2 bases at J, with 20 bases between the two ends. CDR3 length: 18 residues. Per germline, CDR1 LGHNA and CDR2 YSLEER. This CDR3 is CASSQDLGGGALTYEQYF. The CDR3 DNA reads as TGCGCCAGCAGCCAAGATTTGGGCGGTGGGGCCCTCACCTACGAGCAGTACTTC.

Here the CDR3 reads CASSVIQGGGEKLFF. DNA for the CDR3: TGTGCCAGCAGCGTAATACAGGGGGGAGGTGAAAAACTGTTTTTT. The chain recombines TRBV7-9 with TRBJ1-4; 8 nucleotides align to TRBD1. V shed 5 bases, J shed 7 bases, and the junction held 9 bases outside the gene matches. The CDR3 is made up of 15 amino acids. The germline V gene encodes CDR1 SEHNR and CDR2 FQNEAQ (reference sequence).

The chain joins TRBV4-3 to TRBJ2-1; D is possibly TRBD1 (6 bases). V was clipped by 0 bases and J by 2 bases, with 14 bases between them. The CDR3 sequence is 17 residues long. Germline CDR1 and CDR2: LGHNA and YSLEER. Here the CDR3 reads CASSQDLNGGAYNEQFF. DNA for the CDR3: TGCGCCAGCAGCCAAGATCTCAATGGGGGCGCCTACAATGAGCAGTTCTTC.

This clone was found once. V is TRBV6-6 and J is TRBJ1-6; D is unclear. Germline CDR1 and CDR2: MNHNY and SVGAGI (reference sequence). CDR3 length equals 12 residues. Trimming removed 4 bases from V and 6 bases from J, with 4 bases in between. As DNA, the CDR3 is TGTGCCAGCAGTTCGAGTAATTCACCCCTCCACTTT. Translation: CASSSSNSPLHF.

V is TRBV19 and J is TRBJ2-2; TRBD1 might be the D (6 bases). V was cut by 5 bases and J by 6 bases, with 22 bases left in between. The CDR3 covers 17 residues. CDR1 and CDR2 from the germline V gene are LNHDA and SQIVND (reference sequence). Written as DNA, the CDR3 is TGTGCCAGTAGTCGAAACCCTTTCACAGGGCAGCCCGGGGAGCTGTTTTTT. Translation: CASSRNPFTGQPGELFF. Full variable domain (missing parts from reference TRBV19 and TRBJ2-2): DGGITQSPKYLFRKEGQNVTLSCEQNLNHDAMYWYRQDPGQGLRLIYYSQIVNDFQKGDIAEGYSVSREKKESFPLTVTSAQKNPTAFYLCASSRNPFTGQPGELFFGEGSRLTVL.

This chain connects TRBV6-5 to TRBJ2-7; D gene ambiguous. This CDR3 spans 13 amino acids. The V and J ends lost 2 bases and 7 bases respectively, with 12 bases between them. Germline loops: CDR1 MNHEY, CDR2 SVGAGI. The CDR3 is CASSYDSRTEQYF. The CDR3 nucleotides read TGTGCCAGCAGTTACGATTCAAGAACAGAGCAGTACTTC.

The chain links TRBV4-1 to TRBJ2-3, with a weak D call TRBD2 (6 bases). The CDR3 is made up of 14 amino acids. Trimming took off 1 base at V and 3 bases at J, with 8 bases between the two ends. The germline CDR1 and CDR2 sequences are MGHRA and YSYEKL. In nucleotides, the CDR3 is TGCGCCAGCAGCCAAGGCCGGGAGACAGATACGCAGTATTTT. Translation gives CASSQGRETDTQYF.

V and J are TRBV27 and TRBJ2-7; 8 nucleotides agree with TRBD2. The junction had 9 bases not matched to a gene; V was cut back by 8 bases and J by 3 bases. This CDR3 has 14 residues. Germline lookup yields CDR1 MNHEY and CDR2 SMNVEV (reference sequence). As DNA, the CDR3 is TGTGCCAGCGGGCCGGGGGGGCGGAGCTACGAGCAGTACTTC. As protein: CASGPGGRSYEQYF.

This chain links TRBV6-5 with TRBJ2-5; D uncertain. This CDR3 has 13 amino acids. Trimming took 4 bases from V and 0 from J, leaving 6 bases between them. CDR1 is MNHEY and CDR2 is SVGAGI in the germline V gene. The CDR3 loop is CASSLDYQETQYF. The CDR3 DNA is TGTGCCAGCAGTTTAGACTACCAAGAGACCCAGTACTTC.

A few counts support this clone. The chain employs TRBV12-3 or TRBV12-4 and TRBJ2-7; 7 positions agree with TRBD1. V lost 6 bases to trimming and J lost 3 bases; unmatched junction nucleotides: 2. The CDR3 is made up of 12 amino acids. Here the CDR3 reads CASSRTGYEQYF. CDR3 nucleotide sequence: TGTGCCAGCAGCAGGACAGGCTACGAGCAGTACTTC.

This clone came up a few times. J is TRBJ2-1 and V is TRBV6-2 or TRBV6-3; TRBD2 matches at 8 bases. This CDR3 is 15 amino acids long. V lost 6 bases, J lost 2 bases, and 6 bases stayed unmatched. The germline V gene encodes CDR1 MNHEY and CDR2 SVGEGT. In DNA, the CDR3 is TGTGCCAGCAGCCTCCCGGGGGGGCCCTACAATGAGCAGTTCTTC. This encodes CASSLPGGPYNEQFF.

The genes are TRBV9 and TRBJ2-1, with TRBD2 as a possible D gene (5 bases). The germline V gene has CDR1 SGDLS and CDR2 YYNGEE. Between the trimmed V and J ends, which lost 0 bases and 5 bases, there was a span of 6 bases. This CDR3 is built from 13 residues. The CDR3 nucleotides read TGTGCCAGCAGCGTAGCAGCGGACAATGAGCAGTTCTTC. It yields the protein CASSVAADNEQFF.

The rearrangement joins TRBV4-1 to TRBJ2-1; TRBD1 aligns across 7 bases. Trimming took 4 bases from V and 8 from J; bases not matched to a gene: 17. CDR1 MGHRA and CDR2 YSYEKL come from the germline V gene. The CDR3 has 17 residues. In nucleotides, the CDR3 is TGCGCCAGCAGCCCTCGATTCGCCACAAGCACAGGGGATGAGCAGTTCTTC. The encoded protein is CASSPRFATSTGDEQFF.

The rearrangement joins TRBV4-3 to TRBJ2-1, with TRBD2 matching over 8 bases. V dropped 2 bases and J dropped 0; count of bases not matched to a gene: 3. The germline CDR1 and CDR2 sequences are LGHNA and YSLEER. The CDR3 totals 16 residues. The CDR3, as DNA: TGCGCCAGCAGCCAAACTAGCGGCCTCTCCTACAATGAGCAGTTCTTC. Its protein product is CASSQTSGLSYNEQFF.

The V and J genes are TRBV3-1 (or the pseudogene TRBV3-2) and TRBJ2-7, with D perhaps matching TRBD1 (5 bases). With 4 bases removed from V and 4 bases from J, the gap between germline ends came to 14 bases. The length of the CDR3 is 14 residues. CDR1 and CDR2 (germline): LGHDT, YNNKEL (reference sequence). The DNA of the CDR3 is TGTGCCAGCAGCCGAAAAATAGGGGTGTACGAGCAGTACTTC. Translated: CASSRKIGVYEQYF.

The chain is built from TRBV15 and TRBJ2-1; 12 positions agree with TRBD2. J gave up 6 bases and V 5 bases, and 8 bases lay outside the gene matches. Germline loops: CDR1 LNHNV, CDR2 YYDKDF (reference sequence). This CDR3 has 16 residues. The CDR3 loop reads CATSPRLAGGGNEQFF. The DNA of the CDR3 is TGTGCCACCAGCCCCAGGCTAGCGGGAGGGGGCAATGAGCAGTTCTTC.